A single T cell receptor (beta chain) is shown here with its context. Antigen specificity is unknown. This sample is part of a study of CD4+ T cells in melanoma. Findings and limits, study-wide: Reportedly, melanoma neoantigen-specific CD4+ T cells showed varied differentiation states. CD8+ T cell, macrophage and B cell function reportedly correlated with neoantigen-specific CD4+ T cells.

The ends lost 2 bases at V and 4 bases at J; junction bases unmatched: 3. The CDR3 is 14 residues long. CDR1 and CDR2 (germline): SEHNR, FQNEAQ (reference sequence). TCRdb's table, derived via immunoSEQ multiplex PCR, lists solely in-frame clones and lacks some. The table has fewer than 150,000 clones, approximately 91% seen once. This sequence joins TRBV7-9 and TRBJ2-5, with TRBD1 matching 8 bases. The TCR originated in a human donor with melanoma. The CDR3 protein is CASSLSTGVETQYF. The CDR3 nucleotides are TGTGCCAGCAGCTTATCGACAGGGGTAGAGACCCAGTACTTC.